This T cell receptor (beta chain) was identified in a study of synovial regulatory T cells in juvenile arthritis. The protocol was immunoSEQ multiplex PCR, while the TCRdb copy is restricted to in-frame clones and leaves out a portion. The sample holds 8,000 to 10,000 clones. Donors were 11 juvenile idiopathic arthritis patients with active disease. CDR1 is MDHEN, CDR2 SYDVKM, per germline. There are 14 residues in the CDR3. No DNA has been recorded. Sequenced input: Treg cells from blood. The subset was: remaining (HLA-DR-negative) circulating blood Treg cells. The chain combines TRBV28 with TRBJ2-7. This receptor was identified in a donor under 30 with juvenile idiopathic arthritis. The CDR3: CASRRQGGNYEQYF.